This entry features one T cell receptor beta chain sequence. This clone was counted only a few times. Its antigen is not yet known. It has no much larger one-base neighbor in the sample; base qualities were not kept. The cohort consisted of fewer than 700 healthy bone marrow donors. Cohort members were all nominally healthy when sampled, although unrecorded immune exposures were likely present. The donor tested CMV seropositive, placing the donor among the 250 to 300 seropositive members of the cohort. Each donor provided a peripheral blood sample, and peripheral blood mononuclear cells were used for TCR beta sequencing. Genomic DNA extraction from the blood cell samples was performed with the Qiagen DNeasy Blood Extraction Kit. This specimen comes from a study of cytomegalovirus exposure and HLA in healthy donors (dated by TCRdb to about 2017). A note on the overall study: An earlier analysis of more than 550 of the donors reported 250 to 350 Gb of sequence data and 117 million unique TCR beta sequences obtained from 180 million or so T cells. About 300 gigabases of sequencing data and 80 million or so unique TCR sequences were included in an early release covering 550 to 800 HLA-typed donors. Of the roughly 400 genotyped donors, approximately 80% were placed in the genetic ancestry cluster associated with self-reported Caucasian donors. The study was designed to test whether signatures of past pathogen exposure could be identified by cataloging public T cell receptors. The study used immunosequencing to profile the T cell repertoires of approximately 690 subjects and linked those repertoires to cytomegalovirus serostatus. Along with the roughly 670-subject first cohort, a separate validation cohort of over 90 different subjects was used. To predict cytomegalovirus infection status, the study brought together high-throughput TCR immunosequencing, statistical association of individual TCRs with disease status, and machine learning. A later analysis re-examined previously published TCR beta repertoires from 610 or so donors and added high-resolution HLA genotyping to investigate patterns of TCR occurrence. Rather than drawing on any new phenotypic data, the later analysis identified candidate immune exposures from TCR beta sequences and the way those sequences occurred across donors. An earlier analysis of nearly 600 of the donors applied high-throughput TCR beta sequencing to assess whether each TCR beta V gene segment acted as functional or pseudogenic. Donor age, sex, ethnicity and CMV serostatus were collected together with the repertoire data. A later genetic analysis used genome-wide SNP genotypes for about 65% of the 666 donors, treating that subset as a discovery cohort. All discovery cohort repertoires had been generated on a single sequencing platform. Both class I and class II loci were covered by HLA typing, at four-digit resolution. Typing coverage varied by locus: roughly 620-630 donors for A, B, C, DRB1 and DQB1; under 550 for DQA1; some 610 for DPA1; approximately 470 for DPB1. Because of strong linkage in the cohort, roughly 5 DR-DQ haplotypes were treated as single units for association and clustering. On average, 235,054 unique TCR beta nucleotide sequences were sequenced per donor among some 420 genotyped donors of the cohort, with 15% to 20% of those sequences being non-productive. Study-wide conclusions, independent of this receptor: In a later genetic analysis, fewer N-insertions in productive TCRs were reported among donors in an Asian-associated ancestry cluster than the roughly 640-donor mean. Some IMGT-functional V segments, including TRBV6-2 and TRBV6-3, could not be distinguished by the 87-base-pair reads and were therefore excluded. Roughly uniform sequencing depth across donors was assumed in presence/absence analyses, although this assumption may not hold. A cluster of highly shared sequence variants was judged likely to be a technical artifact of the sequencing pipeline. Correlated functional status among segregating V segments might be attributable to linkage disequilibrium, but an unknown experimental factor could not be ruled out. At a false discovery rate of 0.05, a later analysis linked some 17,000 TCR beta sequences to specific HLA alleles. A further reported finding was that TCR beta sequences accurately predicted the HLA-A and HLA-B alleles for most subjects in the first cohort. In this cohort, only TCR beta chains were sequenced, and detectable features were limited by the absence of alpha or paired-chain data. Most TCR sequences were seen in very few donors, while some public TCRs were found in many individuals. A later analysis reported that several top co-occurrence clusters appeared linked to parvovirus B19, influenza, CMV and Epstein-Barr virus. When HLA alleles, especially DR and DQ, strongly co-occurred, attributing TCR associations to individual alleles was difficult. In a later analysis, HLA-associated TCR beta chains showed more clonal expansion and lower generation probabilities than non-associated chains that were equally common. A later analysis found that TCR association rates varied across HLA loci, with DRB1 alleles showing the most associated TCRs and HLA-C alleles the fewest. The authors suggested that the approach could potentially be generalized to other disease states and immunological phenotypes. The study listed 164 TCR beta chains as associated with cytomegalovirus. A few of the identified cytomegalovirus-associated TCR beta chains were confirmed in vitro to be specific for cytomegalovirus antigens. According to a later analysis, most CMV-associated TCR beta chains appeared to be HLA-restricted, and the HLA associations seemed to be driven largely by CMV exposure. An earlier analysis of approximately 600 of the donors showed that most TCR beta V segments appeared in productive rearrangements either about 87% or about 30% of the time, which broadly matched IMGT annotations. Immune exposure information for the cohort was limited to CMV serostatus. An association between a missense DCLRE1C variant and V-gene and J-gene trimming of TCR beta chains was found in a later genetic analysis and replicated in an independent cohort. In both the original and validation cohorts, the classifier was reported to diagnose cytomegalovirus status with high specificity and sensitivity. Seventeen rarely observed V segments, including chromosome 9 orphons, were excluded from the earlier analysis of a few hundred of the donors because counts were too low. HLA typing was unavailable for some donors at each locus, so association tests used only the typed subset.

The library was made by the immunoSEQ multiplex PCR assay. For the multiplex PCR, a mixture combining 60 forward primers for TCR Vbeta segments and 13 reverse primers for TCR Jbeta segments was used. The CDR3 region of rearranged TCR beta genes was amplified from genomic DNA by a multiplex PCR assay. Amplified TCR beta libraries were sequenced as 87-base-pair reads on the Illumina HiSeq System. On the study's bioinformatics: A later analysis tallied 70 million to 100 million unique TCR beta chains across the 700 or so repertoires, and about 10 million of those chains were shared by two or more donors. To remove PCR and sequencing errors, raw reads were error-corrected and collapsed into unique sequences using a nearest-neighbor algorithm that merged closely related sequences. To assign V, D and J gene segments, CDR3 sequences were aligned to IMGT reference sequences. Each retained sequence needed at least a six-nucleotide match to both a V gene segment and a J gene segment. A rearrangement was called productive if the CDR3 had no stop codons and remained in frame with V and J, and every other rearrangement was called non-productive. Following IMGT convention, CDR3 was defined as the stretch from the second conserved V-encoded cysteine to the conserved J-encoded phenylalanine. In an earlier analysis of some 550 of the donors, sequences lacking an unambiguous match to a single V gene segment were excluded. In an earlier analysis of 450 to 700 of the donors, V segments were called functional above 56.7% productive rearrangements and were called segregating when the between-donor standard deviation exceeded 5%. A statistical classification framework was developed to diagnose cytomegalovirus status using the catalog of TCR beta chain sequences. V and J gene assignment, in a later analysis, came from comparing TCR nucleotide sequences with IMGT/GENE-DB human TR gene sequences. A later analysis assigned CDR3 sequences and most-parsimonious VDJ recombination scenarios with the TCRdist pipeline. A later analysis defined each TCR beta chain by its CDR3 amino acid sequence plus V-gene family, and excluded reads lacking a unique V-gene family. A later analysis removed roughly 590 highly shared, low-generation-probability nucleotide sequences to deal with suspected cross-contamination and a sequencing artifact. A later analysis calculated a clonal expansion index for each public chain from normalized within-repertoire ranks of inferred template counts. Generation probabilities in a later analysis came from a VDJ recombination model fitted to out-of-frame rearrangements, and those results were checked against IGoR. In a later analysis, TCR-TCR, TCR-HLA and TCR-CMV co-occurrence was scored with hypergeometric tests, and a repertoire-size bias correction was applied to TCR pairs. In a later analysis, false discovery rates were estimated by permuting HLA or CMV assignments 20 times. In a later analysis, co-occurring TCRs were grouped with DBSCAN, and TCRdist sequence similarity was added when clustering was performed within HLA-allele-positive subsets. Repertoires with fewer than 30,000 or more than 120,000 public chains were left out of co-occurrence clustering, as were a few repertoires with anomalous nucleotide sharing. This is the immuneACCESS table as TCRdb keeps it, with only in-frame sequences that have V and J called. A part of the clones is gone; compared with another copy, unresolved V genes explain less than half, and the rest is unexplained. Clonal size and the V and J genes are those of that table, whereas D and trimming came from the DNA. A total of about 100,000 clones appear in this sample, under 90% of them only once. Together, the top ten hold approximately 4% of the sample.

V is cut by 6 bases and J by 7 bases, and the space between the germline ends is 11 bases. There are 13 amino acids in the CDR3, from cysteine to phenylalanine inclusive. The read is trimmed to its CDR3 DNA, 39 bases read in frame from base 1. CDR1 and CDR2, looked up from the germline V gene, are SGHRS and YFSETQ. The receptor was isolated from a woman between 65 and 79 years old in good health and CMV-seropositive. The chain is encoded by TRBV5-1 joined to TRBJ1-6, and perhaps TRBD1 as D gene, on 6 matching bases. Sequenced material: PBMCs. The CDR3 region: CASNRAGNSPLHF. The nucleotide sequence reads TGCGCCAGCAACAGGGCCGGCAATTCACCCCTCCACTTT.